These 25 T cell receptor beta chains share one sample of origin, sequenced in a study of T-cell memory formation after mild COVID-19. TCRdb analysed the 5' RACE reads with MiXCR anew, one entry per CDR3 protein. The data contain tens of thousands of distinct CDR3 sequences, approximately 15% of them singletons. The source material was PBMCs or a T cell subset sorted from them (not recorded which). The receptors come from an adult woman who had mild COVID-19 (a few samples of this study predate the infection). Cell type and time point are not known.

This clonotype was counted between two and nine times. V is TRBV5-1 and J is TRBJ2-7; the D gene is possibly TRBD2 (6 bases). Between the trimmed V and J ends, which lost 0 bases and 6 bases, there was a span of 16 bases. The CDR3 has 15 residues. Germline V gene data show CDR1 as SGHRS and CDR2 as YFSETQ. CDR3 nucleotides: TGCGCCAGCAGCTTGGCCGCGGGGACCCTGGGCGAGCAGTACTTC. Encoded protein: CASSLAAGTLGEQYF.

This clonotype was recorded a few times. The chain is built from TRBV12-3 or TRBV12-4 and TRBJ2-1, with D unresolved. Trimming cost V 2 bases and J 3 bases, with 14 bases left between them. The CDR3 is made up of 16 amino acids. Here the CDR3 DNA reads TGTGCCAGCAGTTTAATTCGAGCGCCAATCTACAATGAGCAGTTCTTC. This gives the protein CASSLIRAPIYNEQFF.

This clonotype was observed a handful of times. The chain carries TRBV5-1 and TRBJ2-1; TRBD1 matches 9 bases. Germline assignment: CDR1 SGHRS and CDR2 YFSETQ. This CDR3 is 12 amino acids long. The J segment lost 9 bases and the V segment lost 3 bases, leaving 1 base of the junction unmatched. The chain's CDR3 is CASSWDRVEQFF. CDR3 bases: TGCGCCAGCAGCTGGGACAGGGTTGAGCAGTTCTTC.

This clonotype was observed a handful of times. The chain employs TRBV20-1 and TRBJ2-7; 13 bases fit TRBD2. CDR3 length: 17 residues. Germline loops: CDR1 DFQATT, CDR2 SNEGSKA (reference sequence). J gave up 2 bases and V 5 bases, and 12 bases lay outside the gene matches. The CDR3 DNA reads TGCAGTGCTGCGGGGGGACTAGCGGGGTGGTACACCTACGAGCAGTACTTC. Its protein product is CSAAGGLAGWYTYEQYF.

V is TRBV13 and J is TRBJ2-6; tentatively, D is TRBD1 (7 bases). The CDR3 totals 24 residues. Germline V CDR1 and CDR2: PRHDT, FYEKMQ (reference sequence). Trimming left V 5 bases short and J 0 bases short, with 35 bases between. The CDR3 loop reads CASSNQGGPGTDHFINSGANVLTF. The DNA for the CDR3 is TGTGCCAGCAGCAACCAGGGGGGACCCGGGACAGACCACTTCATCAACTCTGGGGCCAACGTCCTGACTTTC.

The CDR3 DNA is TGTGCCAGCAGCTCCCGGGACAGGGCAATGGGTTTCGATGAAAAACTGTTTTTT. It is translated as CASSSRDRAMGFDEKLFF. V and J are TRBV7-9 and TRBJ1-4, with 9 bases that match TRBD1. V trimming: 4 bases; J trimming: 6 bases; junction bases outside the gene matches: 15. Germline V gene data show CDR1 as SEHNR and CDR2 as FQNEAQ (reference sequence). The CDR3 spans 18 residues.

The V call is TRBV7-9, the J call TRBJ2-3, with D perhaps matching TRBD2 (5 bases). V was trimmed by 5 bases and J by 4 bases, leaving 19 bases between them. CDR3 length equals 16 residues. The V gene's germline CDR1 is SEHNR and CDR2 FQNEAQ (reference sequence). CDR3 in DNA: TGTGCCAGCAGCCTCCCGGGATACCGGCTCGCAGATACGCAGTATTTT. Protein sequence: CASSLPGYRLADTQYF.

The DNA for the CDR3 is TGCGCCAGCAGCTATGGGACTAGCGGGGCGGGGGAGGAGCAGTTCTTC. Translation gives CASSYGTSGAGEEQFF. This chain links TRBV5-1 with TRBJ2-1; TRBD2 matches 13 bases. Per germline, CDR1 SGHRS and CDR2 YFSETQ. The junction had 10 bases not matched to a gene; V was cut back by 3 bases and J by 10 bases. The CDR3 consists of 16 residues.

The table lists this clonotype with a few counts. The chain couples TRBV14 to TRBJ2-7; unclear D gene. V was clipped by 1 base and J by 5 bases, with 6 bases between them. Germline V lookup: CDR1 SGHDN, CDR2 FVKESK. CDR3 length: 12 residues. CDR3 DNA: TGTGCCAGCAGCCAAGTAGGGCACGAGCAGTACTTC. Its protein product is CASSQVGHEQYF.

The chain recombines TRBV7-9 with TRBJ2-1; 7 bases are shared with TRBD1. The CDR3 is 13 residues long. From germline, CDR1 is SEHNR and CDR2 FQNEAQ (reference sequence). V lost 6 bases, J lost 4 bases, and 3 bases stayed unmatched. The chain's CDR3 is CASSWDSYNEQFF. CDR3 coding DNA: TGTGCCAGCAGTTGGGACAGTTACAATGAGCAGTTCTTC.

The rearrangement uses TRBV4-1 and TRBJ2-3; 9 nucleotides line up with TRBD1. This CDR3 has 14 amino acids. V was pared by 3 bases and J by 4 bases, with 2 bases of the junction left unmatched. CDR1 and CDR2 from the germline V gene are MGHRA and YSYEKL. CDR3 DNA sequence: TGCGCCAGCAGCCATAGACAGGGGGCAGATACGCAGTATTTT. The encoded protein is CASSHRQGADTQYF.

This clonotype turned up a few times. This chain joins TRBV29-1 and TRBJ2-1; D might be TRBD2 (5 bases). V lost 4 bases and J 8 bases, leaving 6 bases between the germline ends. The CDR3 contains 10 residues. Germline V CDR1 and CDR2: SQVTM, ANQGSEA. CDR3 bases: TGCAGCGTTGTGGAGGATGAGCAGTTCTTC. This translates into CSVVEDEQFF.

This clonotype turned up a few times. The CDR3 here is CASGAAKETQYF. The DNA of the CDR3 is TGTGCCAGCGGGGCAGCTAAAGAGACCCAGTACTTC. The rearrangement joins TRBV7-9 to TRBJ2-5, with a possible D match to TRBD1 (5 bases). There are 12 residues in the CDR3. Germline-derived CDR1 and CDR2 are SEHNR and FQNEAQ (reference sequence). V was trimmed by 8 bases and J by 3 bases, leaving 10 bases between them.

The chain uses TRBV12-3 or TRBV12-4 and TRBJ2-7; unclear D gene. V shed 1 base and J shed 6 bases, with 13 bases lying between them. This CDR3 comprises 14 residues. The CDR3 reads CASSLGTANSEQYF. CDR3 nucleotides: TGTGCCAGCAGTTTAGGGACCGCGAATTCCGAGCAGTACTTC.

The count of this clonotype is one. The CDR3 DNA follows: TGTGCCAGCAGCGCAAGGGGGGGCGGGTACTATGGCTACACCTTC. As protein: CASSARGGGYYGYTF. V is TRBV27 and J is TRBJ1-2; TRBD1 is a possible D gene (6 bases). This CDR3 has 15 amino acids. The germline gives CDR1 MNHEY, CDR2 SMNVEV (reference sequence). Deletions cut 6 bases from V and 3 bases from J, with 17 bases between.

The table lists this clonotype with many counts. The chain employs TRBV4-1 and TRBJ2-3, with 10 bases identical to TRBD2. Germline CDR1 and CDR2: MGHRA and YSYEKL. The CDR3 is 17 residues long. V lost 3 bases, J lost 1 base, and 7 bases stayed unmatched. This CDR3 reads CASSHSLAGGRTDTQYF. The CDR3 DNA reads TGCGCCAGCAGCCATTCATTAGCGGGGGGACGCACAGATACGCAGTATTTT.

This clonotype was observed a few times. CDR3 loop: CSVFGTSGLYEQYF. The CDR3 nucleotides are TGCAGCGTGTTTGGGACTAGCGGTTTGTACGAGCAGTACTTC. The genes are TRBV29-1 and TRBJ2-7, with 11 positions matching TRBD2. J gave up 4 bases and V 6 bases, and 8 bases lay outside the gene matches. The CDR3 length is 14 residues. The germline V gene encodes CDR1 SQVTM and CDR2 ANQGSEA.

The chain has TRBV12-3 or TRBV12-4 and TRBJ1-4; 8 nucleotides line up with TRBD1. The V and J ends lost 6 bases and 5 bases, in that order; junction bases with no gene match: 5. The CDR3 consists of 14 residues. This CDR3 reads CASRGTGRNEKLFF. As DNA, the CDR3 is TGTGCCAGCAGGGGGACAGGAAGAAATGAAAAACTGTTTTTT.

The chain recombines TRBV19 with TRBJ2-7; D uncertain. Germline lookup yields CDR1 LNHDA and CDR2 SQIVND (reference sequence). The V and J ends lost 1 base and 2 bases respectively, with 9 bases between them. CDR3 size: 14 residues. CDR3 nucleotide sequence: TGTGCCAGTAGTATAGGCAGTGGGGCCTACGAGCAGTACTTC. This codes for CASSIGSGAYEQYF.

This clonotype was counted many times. The V and J genes are TRBV4-1 and TRBJ2-1; D gene uncertain. Germline loops: CDR1 MGHRA, CDR2 YSYEKL. Trimming shortened V by 1 base and J by 4 bases, and 2 bases separated the two germline ends. This CDR3 comprises 12 residues. The CDR3: CASSQGYNEQFF. CDR3 coding DNA: TGCGCCAGCAGCCAAGGGTACAATGAGCAGTTCTTC.

The gene calls are TRBV6-5 and TRBJ1-1; TRBD1 might be the D (6 bases). The V gene's germline CDR1 is MNHEY and CDR2 SVGAGI. The length of the CDR3 is 13 residues. Trimming removed 5 bases at V and 6 bases at J, with 13 bases between. For the CDR3, the DNA is TGTGCCAGCAGTCTCAGGGGCTGGGCTGAAGCTTTCTTT. Protein product: CASSLRGWAEAFF.

V is TRBV7-3 and J is TRBJ2-1; 7 positions agree with TRBD2. The CDR3 length is 12 residues. J lost 9 bases, V lost 5 bases, and 4 bases had no gene match. Germline V gene sequence: CDR1 SGHTA, CDR2 FQGTGA. The CDR3 DNA reads TGTGCCAGCAGCCGATGGGAGGGTGAGCAGTTCTTC. It specifies CASSRWEGEQFF.

This clonotype was observed a few times. The rearrangement links TRBV11-3 to TRBJ2-1; D call uncertain. Trimming stripped 8 bases from V and 2 bases from J, with 10 bases between. CDR3 size: 13 residues. Per the germline V gene, CDR1 is SGHNT and CDR2 is YENEEA. CDR3 sequence (DNA): TGTGCCAGCTCGGGTCACACCTACAATGAGCAGTTCTTC. Encoded protein: CASSGHTYNEQFF.

The V call is TRBV15, the J call TRBJ2-3; D gene unclear. Per germline, CDR1 LNHNV and CDR2 YYDKDF (reference sequence). This CDR3 comprises 15 residues. Trimming left V 5 bases short and J 0 bases short, with 12 bases between. CDR3 protein: CATSPVRTSTDTQYF. In nucleotides, the CDR3 is TGTGCCACCAGCCCCGTCAGAACTAGCACAGATACGCAGTATTTT.

CDR3 amino acids: CASSLFAGRETQYF. The CDR3, as DNA: TGTGCCAGCAGTTTATTCGCAGGGAGAGAGACCCAGTACTTC. This chain links TRBV27 with TRBJ2-5; TRBD1 or TRBD2 may be the D gene (5 bases each). The CDR3 totals 14 residues. V lost 1 base and J lost 4, with 10 bases in between. The germline CDR1 and CDR2 sequences are MNHEY and SMNVEV (reference sequence).